This TCR beta chain was captured in a study of CD8+CD57+ T cells in acquired aplastic anemia. Study background: The average for DNA from sorted CD4+ and CD8+ cells was 3 to 3.5 ug.

Genomic DNA, the template, was used for profiling of the TCR beta VDJ and CDR3. TCRdb fed the reads into MiXCR, producing one record per CDR3 protein. The data hold around 190,000 distinct CDR3 sequences, with approximately 49% observed a single time. The CDR3 sequence is 22 residues long. Germline loops: CDR1 SSHAT, CDR2 FNYEAQ (reference sequence). Study findings and constraints: Significant differences in CD8+ Simpson's diversity were not observed between patients and controls.

About this clonotype: The antigen is undetermined. At one of its ends the junction is not consistent with the germline gene, which may arise from a read error.

This chain joins TRBV7-7 and TRBJ2-3; 9 bases agree with TRBD2. The sequenced sample was sorted CD4+, CD8+, or CD8+CD57+ T cells (not recorded which) from PBMCs. The TCR originated in a human donor in good health, serving as a control. The CDR3 coding sequence is TGTGCTAGCAGCTCCCCACTTGGGGTTCTATCTAGCGGGGCTCCTAGCACAGATACGCAGTATTTT. It codes for CASSSPLGVLSSGAPSTDTQYF. The variable domain in full, completed from reference TRBV7-7 and TRBJ2-3, reads GAGVSQSPRYKVTKRGQDVTLRCDPISSHATLYWYQQALGQGPEFLTYFNYEAQPDKSGLPSDRFSAERPEGSISTLTIQRTEQRDSAMYRCASSSPLGVLSSGAPSTDTQYFGPGTRLTVL.